What follows are 21 T cell receptor beta chains derived from one specimen sequenced in a study of CD8 T cells in Susac syndrome. Reverse transcription used roughly 0.45 to 1 ug RNA and random hexamers. TCRdb re-derived calls from the immunoSEQ multiplex PCR reads in MiXCR, one entry per CDR3 protein. The sample has 200,000 or so distinct CDR3 sequences; about 95% are singletons. What was sequenced was CD4+ T cells from PBMCs. These receptor sequences come from a human donor with multiple sclerosis.

The rearrangement joins TRBV3-1 to TRBJ1-2; D is ambiguous. The germline V and J ends were trimmed by 0 bases and 2 bases, with 10 bases remaining between them. The germline V gene encodes CDR1 LGHDT and CDR2 YNNKEL (reference sequence). The CDR3 is made up of 15 amino acids. This CDR3 is CASSQDGLLNYGYTF. As DNA, the CDR3 is TGTGCCAGCAGCCAAGACGGACTACTCAACTATGGCTACACCTTC.

The gene calls are TRBV9 and TRBJ2-1; 13 bases fit TRBD2. CDR3 length: 16 amino acids. The ends lost 0 bases at V and 10 bases at J; junction bases unmatched: 7. Per germline, CDR1 SGDLS and CDR2 YYNGEE. As DNA, the CDR3 is TGTGCCAGCAGCGTAGAGGCGGGACTAGCGGGACGAGAGCAGTTCTTC. Protein product: CASSVEAGLAGREQFF.

This clonotype has just one count. The chain has TRBV10-3 and TRBJ2-7; D gene uncertain. Looked up from germline, CDR1 is ENHRY and CDR2 is SYGVKD. Trimming took 0 bases from V and 7 from J, leaving 25 bases between them. The CDR3 extends over 18 amino acids. The CDR3 sequence is CAISESIVFGVRFREQYF. CDR3 coding DNA: TGTGCCATCAGTGAGTCGATAGTCTTCGGCGTCAGGTTTCGAGAGCAGTACTTC.

The chain joins TRBV12-3 or TRBV12-4 to TRBJ1-5; D call uncertain. Trimming took off 4 bases at V and 0 bases at J, with 16 bases between the two ends. The CDR3 totals 17 residues. CDR3 loop: CASSSFWVGDSNQPQHF. The CDR3 DNA follows: TGTGCCAGCAGTTCGTTCTGGGTGGGAGATAGCAATCAGCCCCAGCATTTT.

The chain is built from TRBV7-9 and TRBJ2-5, with D possibly TRBD2 on 5 matching bases. CDR3 size: 11 residues. CDR1 and CDR2 from the germline V gene are SEHNR and FQNEAQ (reference sequence). As DNA, the CDR3 is TGTGCTACCCCCGGGGAAGAGACCCAGTACTTC. Protein sequence: CATPGEETQYF.

The chain carries TRBV9 and TRBJ1-1, with 10 positions matching TRBD1. Germline-derived CDR1 and CDR2 are SGDLS and YYNGEE. J gave up 7 bases and V 3 bases, and 6 bases lay outside the gene matches. This CDR3 has 14 amino acids. The CDR3 sequence: CASSARRDRGEAFF. CDR3 coding DNA: TGTGCCAGCAGCGCCCGTAGGGACAGGGGTGAAGCTTTCTTT.

This sequence joins TRBV24-1 and TRBJ2-3; D possibly uses TRBD1 or TRBD2 (5 bases each). Germline V lookup: CDR1 KGHDR, CDR2 SFDVKD. The CDR3 spans 15 residues. V lost 5 bases and J 4 bases, leaving 15 bases between the germline ends. The CDR3 loop reads CATSAPNGTADTQYF. The CDR3 DNA sequence: TGTGCCACCAGTGCCCCAAACGGGACCGCAGATACGCAGTATTTT.

The genes are TRBV3-1 and TRBJ2-1; 9 positions agree with TRBD2. The CDR3 covers 15 residues. CDR1 is LGHDT, CDR2 YNNKEL, per germline (reference sequence). V shed 0 bases, J shed 8 bases, and the junction held 5 bases outside the gene matches. The CDR3 loop reads CASSQDWLAGYEQFF. The CDR3, as DNA: TGTGCCAGCAGCCAAGATTGGCTAGCGGGATATGAGCAGTTCTTC.

V gene TRBV30 combines with J gene TRBJ1-3; unclear D gene. Trimming cost V 4 bases and J 4 bases, with 5 bases left between them. The CDR3 spans 11 residues. Per the germline V gene, CDR1 is GTSNPN and CDR2 is SVGIG (reference sequence). DNA of the CDR3: TGTGCCTGGACCCACGGAAACACCATATATTTT. Translating it yields CAWTHGNTIYF.

The chain employs TRBV29-1 and TRBJ2-1; TRBD1 agrees at 7 bases. Germline V gene lookup returns CDR1 SQVTM and CDR2 ANQGSEA. This CDR3 spans 12 amino acids. V trimming: 7 bases; J trimming: 6 bases; junction bases outside the gene matches: 6. CDR3 coding DNA: TGCAGCGCCGAGGCAGGGGGCAATGAGCAGTTCTTC. This gives the protein CSAEAGGNEQFF.

The chain uses TRBV7-6 and TRBJ1-1; TRBD1 matches at 9 bases. The germline V gene has CDR1 SGHVS and CDR2 FNYEAQ. The CDR3 sequence is 16 residues long. V lost 6 bases to trimming and J lost 3 bases; unmatched junction nucleotides: 11. Here the CDR3 reads CASSLGQGLTDTEAFF. CDR3 nucleotides: TGTGCCAGCAGTCTAGGACAGGGGCTTACGGACACTGAAGCTTTCTTT.

CDR3: CASSLVPGEAFF. The CDR3, as DNA: TGCGCCAGCAGCTTGGTTCCAGGGGAGGCTTTCTTT. The chain combines TRBV5-1 with TRBJ1-1; D might be TRBD1 (6 bases). The CDR3 contains 12 residues. The V and J ends lost 0 bases and 11 bases respectively, with 11 bases between them. Germline V gene sequence: CDR1 SGHRS, CDR2 YFSETQ.

The V call is TRBV20-1, the J call TRBJ2-3; weak D call: TRBD2 (5 bases). Trimming shortened V by 8 bases and J by 5 bases, and 17 bases separated the two germline ends. Germline CDR1 is DFQATT and CDR2 is SNEGSKA (reference sequence). The CDR3 runs 13 residues. The CDR3 region has the DNA TGCAGTCCAGCACACGGGGAGCAAGATACGCAGTATTTT. Encoded protein: CSPAHGEQDTQYF.

The rearrangement joins TRBV29-1 to TRBJ2-5, with TRBD2 identical over 8 bases. The CDR3 extends over 16 amino acids. V lost 5 bases to trimming and J lost 5 bases; unmatched junction nucleotides: 16. CDR1 is SQVTM and CDR2 is ANQGSEA in the germline V gene. CDR3 sequence: CSVPRRLAPIGETQYF. CDR3 DNA sequence: TGCAGCGTTCCCCGGCGACTAGCGCCCATTGGGGAGACCCAGTACTTC.

The chain is built from TRBV25-1 and TRBJ2-7; 9 bases map to TRBD2. Germline CDR1 reads MGHDK; CDR2 reads SYGVNS. The CDR3 contains 15 residues. J gave up 6 bases and V 1 base, and 7 bases lay outside the gene matches. This chain's CDR3 is CASSESLAGMSEQYF. The DNA of the CDR3 is TGTGCCAGCAGTGAATCGCTAGCGGGAATGTCCGAGCAGTACTTC.

The chain recombines TRBV20-1 with TRBJ1-1; tentative D call: TRBD1 (6 bases). Deletions cut 4 bases from V and 1 base from J, with 22 bases between. Germline assignment: CDR1 DFQATT and CDR2 SNEGSKA (reference sequence). The CDR3 length is 17 residues. CDR3 in DNA: TGCAGTGCTATAGAAGCCCCCCCCGGACAGCGGAACACTGAAGCTTTCTTT. This gives the protein CSAIEAPPGQRNTEAFF.

The CDR3 sequence: CASSQGPGGDSPLHF. As DNA, the CDR3 is TGTGCCAGCAGCCAAGGACCAGGGGGCGATTCACCCCTCCACTTT. V gene TRBV3-1 combines with J gene TRBJ1-6, with 8 positions matching TRBD1. This CDR3 has 15 residues. CDR1 is LGHDT, CDR2 YNNKEL, per germline (reference sequence). V gave up 1 base and J gave up 8 bases; unmatched junction bases: 4. Full variable domain (remainder filled in from reference TRBV3-1 and TRBJ1-6): DTAVSQTPKYLVTQMGNDKSIKCEQNLGHDTMYWYKQDSKKFLKIMFSYNNKELIINETVPNRFSPKSPDKAHLNLHINSLELGDSAVYFCASSQGPGGDSPLHFGNGTRLTVT.

CDR3: CASSRELAGGPFF. For the CDR3, the DNA is TGTGCCAGCAGCCGGGAACTAGCGGGGGGCCCCTTCTTC. The V gene is TRBV3-1, the J gene TRBJ2-1; 12 bases agree with TRBD2. In germline, CDR1 is LGHDT, CDR2 YNNKEL (reference sequence). The CDR3 runs to 13 residues. V dropped 4 bases and J dropped 16; count of bases not matched to a gene: 8.

The chain combines TRBV30 with TRBJ2-5, with no clear D. The germline V gene encodes CDR1 GTSNPN and CDR2 SVGIG (reference sequence). V shed 0 bases and J shed 4 bases, with 9 bases lying between them. This CDR3 region has 13 residues. Here the CDR3 reads CAWSVELGETQYF. In DNA form, the CDR3 reads TGTGCCTGGAGTGTTGAGCTTGGAGAGACCCAGTACTTC.

This clonotype appeared a single time. The chain has TRBV30 and TRBJ1-2; D gene uncertain. Trimming removed 0 bases at V and 8 bases at J, with 13 bases between. The length of the CDR3 is 13 residues. Germline V gene lookup returns CDR1 GTSNPN and CDR2 SVGIG (reference sequence). The CDR3 DNA sequence: TGTGCCTGGAGTGTACTTACACCCTCGGGCTACACCTTC. Amino acid sequence: CAWSVLTPSGYTF.

The V and J genes are TRBV12-3 or TRBV12-4 and TRBJ2-7; D tentatively reads TRBD1 or TRBD2 (7 bases each). This CDR3 is built from 15 residues. Trimming left V 5 bases short and J 0 bases short, with 14 bases between. CDR3: CASSLQGGYSYEQYF. In nucleotides, the CDR3 is TGTGCCAGCAGTCTCCAGGGGGGGTACTCCTACGAGCAGTACTTC.